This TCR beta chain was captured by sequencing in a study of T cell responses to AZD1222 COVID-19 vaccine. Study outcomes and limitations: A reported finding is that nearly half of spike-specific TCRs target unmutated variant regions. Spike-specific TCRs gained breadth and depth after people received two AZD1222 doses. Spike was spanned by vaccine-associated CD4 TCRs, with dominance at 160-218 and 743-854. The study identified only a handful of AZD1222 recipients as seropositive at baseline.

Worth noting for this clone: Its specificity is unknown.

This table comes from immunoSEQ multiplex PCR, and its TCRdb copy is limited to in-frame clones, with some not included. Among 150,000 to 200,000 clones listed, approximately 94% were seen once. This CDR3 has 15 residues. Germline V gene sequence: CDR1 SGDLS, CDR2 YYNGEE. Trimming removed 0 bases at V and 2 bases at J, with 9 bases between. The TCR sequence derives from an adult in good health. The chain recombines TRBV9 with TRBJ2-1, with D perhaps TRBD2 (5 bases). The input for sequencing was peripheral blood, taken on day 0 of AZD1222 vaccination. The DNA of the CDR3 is TGTGCCAGCAGCGTAGTGGCCGGGACCTACAATGAGCAGTTCTTC. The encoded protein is CASSVVAGTYNEQFF.